Listed below are T cell receptor beta chains from one sample, sequenced in a study of neurological immune-mediated disorders. One entry per CDR3 protein, called by TCRdb with MiXCR from the 5' RACE reads. Of 16,000 or so distinct CDR3 sequences in the sample, approximately 8.7% were seen once. Sequenced material: CD8+ T cells from blood. The receptor source for this set is a middle-aged man in good health. Each CDR3 is given with its conserved first and last residue. A D gene is named only where the DNA matches it firmly. Rows give clone size only sometimes, using once, few, many, or a class for an expanded clone.

abundance: many
d_gene: TRBD2
len: 16
j_gene: TRBJ2-3
v_gene: TRBV9
CDR3aa: CASSVGDSGSIDTQYF
CDR3nt: TGTGCCAGCAGCGTAGGTGATAGCGGGAGTATAGATACGCAGTATTTT

abundance: many
d_gene: TRBD1
len: 14
j_gene: TRBJ2-7
v_gene: TRBV7-6
CDR3aa: CASSLGSRGHEQYF
CDR3nt: TGTGCCAGCAGCTTAGGGAGCAGGGGGCACGAGCAGTACTTC

abundance: many
d_gene: TRBD2
len: 18
j_gene: TRBJ2-1
v_gene: TRBV5-1
CDR3aa: CASSPGLAGDNSYNEQFF
CDR3nt: TGCGCCAGCAGCCCAGGACTAGCGGGAGACAACTCCTACAATGAGCAGTTCTTC

abundance: many
d_gene: .
len: 12
j_gene: TRBJ2-7
v_gene: TRBV4-1
CDR3aa: CASSQGSHEQYF
CDR3nt: TGCGCCAGCAGCCAAGGGTCCCACGAGCAGTACTTC

abundance: few
d_gene: .
len: 13
j_gene: TRBJ2-1
v_gene: TRBV7-6
CDR3aa: CASSSGSGYEQFF
CDR3nt: TGTGCCAGCAGCTCCGGGTCGGGTTATGAGCAGTTCTTC

abundance: many
d_gene: .
len: 11
j_gene: TRBJ2-1
v_gene: TRBV6-2/TRBV6-3
CDR3aa: CATRIYNEQFF
CDR3nt: TGTGCCACCAGGATTTACAATGAGCAGTTCTTC

abundance: many
d_gene: .
len: 12
j_gene: TRBJ2-3
v_gene: TRBV4-3
CDR3aa: CASSQGGPTQYF
CDR3nt: TGCGCCAGCAGCCAAGGGGGTCCTACGCAGTATTTT

abundance: many
d_gene: TRBD2
len: 17
j_gene: TRBJ2-6
v_gene: TRBV4-2
CDR3aa: CASSQGTSGFGANVLTF
CDR3nt: TGTGCCAGCAGCCAAGGGACTAGCGGGTTTGGGGCCAACGTCCTGACTTTC

abundance: .
d_gene: .
len: 12
j_gene: TRBJ1-4
v_gene: TRBV4-1
CDR3aa: CTSSQNWEKLFF
CDR3nt: TGCACCAGCAGCCAAAACTGGGAAAAACTGTTTTTT

abundance: few
d_gene: .
len: 15
j_gene: TRBJ1-4
v_gene: TRBV7-9
CDR3aa: CASSLAPSGSEKLFF
CDR3nt: TGTGCCAGCAGCTTAGCCCCCTCCGGATCCGAAAAACTGTTTTTT

abundance: many
d_gene: .
len: 16
j_gene: TRBJ2-7
v_gene: TRBV5-4
CDR3aa: CASSLQGSLGSYEQYF
CDR3nt: TGTGCCAGCAGCTTGCAGGGCAGCTTAGGCTCCTACGAGCAGTACTTC

abundance: many
d_gene: TRBD1
len: 14
j_gene: TRBJ1-1
v_gene: TRBV5-1
CDR3aa: CASSLQGERGEAFF
CDR3nt: TGCGCCAGCAGCTTACAGGGGGAGCGGGGTGAAGCTTTCTTT

abundance: few
d_gene: .
len: 14
j_gene: TRBJ2-5
v_gene: TRBV11-2
CDR3aa: CASSSLGRLETQYF
CDR3nt: TGTGCCAGCAGCTCCTTAGGGCGATTGGAGACCCAGTACTTC

abundance: many
d_gene: .
len: 14
j_gene: TRBJ2-5
v_gene: TRBV7-9
CDR3aa: CASGPPAVQETQYF
CDR3nt: TGTGCCAGCGGCCCACCAGCGGTCCAAGAGACCCAGTACTTC

abundance: medium-sized
d_gene: .
len: 11
j_gene: TRBJ2-1
v_gene: TRBV20-1
CDR3aa: CSARTDRVEFF
CDR3nt: TGCAGTGCTAGGACGGACAGAGTCGAGTTCTTC

abundance: many
d_gene: .
len: 17
j_gene: TRBJ2-1
v_gene: TRBV4-2
CDR3aa: CASSQGIGKSTRNEQFF
CDR3nt: TGTGCCAGCAGCCAAGGTATTGGGAAGTCGACTAGGAATGAGCAGTTCTTC

abundance: .
d_gene: .
len: 16
j_gene: TRBJ2-3
v_gene: TRBV7-2
CDR3aa: CASSLVSVLAGDTQYF
CDR3nt: TGTGCCAGCAGCTTAGTGTCCGTGTTGGCCGGGGATACGCAGTATTTT

abundance: many
d_gene: .
len: 15
j_gene: TRBJ2-2
v_gene: TRBV5-1
CDR3aa: CASSLASTNTGELFF
CDR3nt: TGCGCCAGCAGCTTGGCGTCGACGAACACCGGGGAGCTGTTTTTT

abundance: many
d_gene: .
len: 14
j_gene: TRBJ2-1
v_gene: TRBV15
CDR3aa: CATSRSSLADEQFF
CDR3nt: TGTGCCACCAGCAGAAGTTCACTAGCTGATGAGCAGTTCTTC

abundance: .
d_gene: .
len: 16
j_gene: TRBJ2-1
v_gene: TRBV10-3
CDR3aa: CAISDAGISHYNEQFF
CDR3nt: TGTGCCATCAGTGACGCAGGGATCTCGCATTACAATGAGCAGTTCTTC

abundance: many
d_gene: TRBD1
len: 19
j_gene: TRBJ2-3
v_gene: TRBV7-8
CDR3aa: CASSFDPESGTGYTDTQYF
CDR3nt: TGTGCCAGCAGCTTCGACCCCGAATCCGGGACAGGATACACAGATACGCAGTATTTT

abundance: many
d_gene: TRBD2
len: 15
j_gene: TRBJ2-7
v_gene: TRBV7-9
CDR3aa: CASSLASGASYEQYF
CDR3nt: TGTGCCAGCAGCTTAGCTAGCGGGGCTTCCTACGAGCAGTACTTC

abundance: many
d_gene: .
len: 16
j_gene: TRBJ2-1
v_gene: TRBV6-5
CDR3aa: CASSWSARSSYNEQFF
CDR3nt: TGTGCCAGCAGTTGGAGCGCCCGAAGCTCCTACAATGAGCAGTTCTTC

abundance: .
d_gene: TRBD1
len: 16
j_gene: TRBJ2-1
v_gene: TRBV9
CDR3aa: CASSDTSGGAYNEQFF
CDR3nt: TGTGCCAGCAGCGACACTTCAGGGGGCGCTTACAATGAGCAGTTCTTC

abundance: .
d_gene: .
len: 13
j_gene: TRBJ2-1
v_gene: TRBV20-1
CDR3aa: CSLPRRTYNEQFF
CDR3nt: TGCAGTCTACCCAGAAGGACTTACAATGAGCAGTTCTTC

abundance: many
d_gene: .
len: 16
j_gene: TRBJ2-3
v_gene: TRBV7-6
CDR3aa: CASSFAPDDSTDTQYF
CDR3nt: TGTGCCAGCAGCTTTGCCCCCGACGATAGCACAGATACGCAGTATTTT

abundance: many
d_gene: .
len: 11
j_gene: TRBJ1-1
v_gene: TRBV6-2/TRBV6-3
CDR3aa: CASRQGRSAFF
CDR3nt: TGTGCCAGCAGACAAGGGAGGAGCGCTTTCTTT

abundance: many
d_gene: .
len: 15
j_gene: TRBJ2-3
v_gene: TRBV20-1
CDR3aa: CSASLSSGITDTQYF
CDR3nt: TGCAGTGCTAGCTTATCGTCAGGAATCACAGATACGCAGTATTTT

abundance: many
d_gene: TRBD1
len: 12
j_gene: TRBJ2-1
v_gene: TRBV25-1
CDR3aa: CASTQGVDEQFF
CDR3nt: TGTGCCAGCACCCAGGGGGTAGATGAGCAGTTCTTC

abundance: many
d_gene: .
len: 11
j_gene: TRBJ2-7
v_gene: TRBV6-6
CDR3aa: CASSHTYEQYF
CDR3nt: TGTGCCAGCAGCCACACGTACGAGCAGTACTTC

abundance: few
d_gene: .
len: 12
j_gene: TRBJ2-7
v_gene: TRBV5-6
CDR3aa: CASDLGGNEQYF
CDR3nt: TGTGCCAGCGACTTGGGGGGCAATGAGCAGTACTTC

abundance: many
d_gene: TRBD2
len: 15
j_gene: TRBJ2-1
v_gene: TRBV23-1
CDR3aa: CASSQPGLVYDEQFF
CDR3nt: TGCGCCAGCAGTCAACCGGGACTAGTATACGATGAGCAGTTCTTC

abundance: many
d_gene: .
len: 15
j_gene: TRBJ2-2
v_gene: TRBV19
CDR3aa: CASSIPTGLPGELFF
CDR3nt: TGTGCCAGTAGTATCCCGACAGGTCTTCCCGGGGAGCTGTTTTTT

abundance: many
d_gene: .
len: 15
j_gene: TRBJ2-7
v_gene: TRBV7-2
CDR3aa: CASSLSPAGAYEQYF
CDR3nt: TGTGCCAGCAGCTTAAGTCCCGCCGGAGCCTACGAGCAGTACTTC

abundance: many
d_gene: TRBD1
len: 15
j_gene: TRBJ2-7
v_gene: TRBV4-1
CDR3aa: CASSQGVTGGYEQYF
CDR3nt: TGCGCCAGCAGCCAAGGAGTTACAGGGGGCTACGAGCAGTACTTC

abundance: many
d_gene: TRBD1
len: 15
j_gene: TRBJ2-1
v_gene: TRBV4-2
CDR3aa: CASSQGQGVPNEQFF
CDR3nt: TGTGCCAGCAGCCAGGGACAGGGGGTTCCCAATGAGCAGTTCTTC

abundance: many
d_gene: .
len: 15
j_gene: TRBJ2-7
v_gene: TRBV20-1
CDR3aa: CSATEIAQVTYEQYF
CDR3nt: TGCAGTGCCACTGAGATAGCACAGGTCACCTACGAGCAGTACTTC

abundance: many
d_gene: .
len: 15
j_gene: TRBJ1-5
v_gene: TRBV20-1
CDR3aa: CSAEGGGGGNQPQHF
CDR3nt: TGCAGTGCCGAAGGAGGGGGGGGGGGCAATCAGCCCCAGCATTTT

abundance: many
d_gene: .
len: 12
j_gene: TRBJ1-1
v_gene: TRBV7-9
CDR3aa: CASSSVSTEAFF
CDR3nt: TGTGCCAGCAGTTCTGTTAGCACTGAAGCTTTCTTT

abundance: many
d_gene: TRBD1
len: 12
j_gene: TRBJ1-2
v_gene: TRBV28
CDR3aa: CASSDREHGYTF
CDR3nt: TGTGCCAGCAGCGACAGGGAGCATGGCTACACCTTC

abundance: many
d_gene: TRBD2
len: 15
j_gene: TRBJ2-1
v_gene: TRBV6-4
CDR3aa: CASSLLAGAYNEQFF
CDR3nt: TGTGCCAGCAGTCTACTAGCGGGAGCTTACAATGAGCAGTTCTTC

abundance: many
d_gene: TRBD2
len: 13
j_gene: TRBJ2-7
v_gene: TRBV7-3
CDR3aa: CASSFGGSGEQYF
CDR3nt: TGTGCCAGCAGCTTCGGCGGGAGCGGGGAGCAGTACTTC

abundance: many
d_gene: .
len: 15
j_gene: TRBJ2-7
v_gene: TRBV3-1
CDR3aa: CASSLPRDGIYEQYF
CDR3nt: TGTGCCAGCAGCCTACCCCGGGACGGAATCTACGAGCAGTACTTC

abundance: .
d_gene: TRBD2
len: 15
j_gene: TRBJ2-7
v_gene: TRBV20-1
CDR3aa: CSARDVTSGRYEQYF
CDR3nt: TGCAGTGCTAGAGACGTGACTAGCGGGAGGTACGAGCAGTATTTC

abundance: many
d_gene: .
len: 12
j_gene: TRBJ1-1
v_gene: TRBV6-1
CDR3aa: CASTRRVTEAFF
CDR3nt: TGTGCCAGCACACGAAGGGTCACTGAAGCTTTCTTT

abundance: many
d_gene: .
len: 12
j_gene: TRBJ2-1
v_gene: TRBV2
CDR3aa: CASRPTKDEQFF
CDR3nt: TGTGCCAGCAGACCTACTAAGGATGAGCAGTTCTTC

abundance: many
d_gene: .
len: 12
j_gene: TRBJ2-5
v_gene: TRBV7-9
CDR3aa: CASSPLQETQYF
CDR3nt: TGTGCCAGCAGCCCGTTACAAGAGACCCAGTACTTC

abundance: many
d_gene: .
len: 13
j_gene: TRBJ2-7
v_gene: TRBV6-2/TRBV6-3
CDR3aa: CASTRDGPYEQYF
CDR3nt: TGTGCCAGCACCCGGGACGGTCCCTACGAGCAGTACTTC